A selection of T cell receptor beta chains follows, all from one sample in a study of blood T cell repertoires in COVID-19. This table comes from immunoSEQ multiplex PCR, and its TCRdb copy is limited to in-frame clones, with some not included. The repertoire holds 95,000 to 120,000 clones, with 81% as singletons. Sequences were obtained from peripheral blood. These receptors were collected from a man aged 45-65 years with acute or convalescent COVID-19. CDR3s include the opening cysteine and the closing phenylalanine or tryptophan. Each record gives: clone size, V gene, J gene, D gene, CDR3 protein, CDR3 DNA. A D gene is named only where the DNA matches it firmly. Only some rows state a clone size, as once, few, many or a class for expanded clones.

abundance: .; v_gene: TRBV14; j_gene: TRBJ1-2; d_gene: .; CDR3aa: CASSQDRTSYGYTF; CDR3nt: TGTGCCAGCAGCCAAGACAGAACCAGCTATGGCTACACCTTC
abundance: .; v_gene: TRBV7-3; j_gene: TRBJ2-1; d_gene: TRBD2; CDR3aa: CASSPIAGGRGEQFF; CDR3nt: TGTGCCAGCAGCCCAATTGCGGGGGGGCGTGGTGAGCAGTTCTTC
abundance: .; v_gene: TRBV13; j_gene: TRBJ2-4; d_gene: TRBD1; CDR3aa: CASSSLDRAIQYF; CDR3nt: TGTGCCAGCAGTAGCCTGGACAGGGCCATTCAGTACTTC
abundance: .; v_gene: TRBV13; j_gene: TRBJ2-7; d_gene: .; CDR3aa: CASSFLPYEQYF; CDR3nt: TGTGCCAGCAGCTTTCTTCCCTACGAGCAGTACTTC
abundance: .; v_gene: TRBV19; j_gene: TRBJ1-5; d_gene: .; CDR3aa: CASSIVSADNQPQHF; CDR3nt: TGTGCCAGTAGTATAGTTTCAGCGGACAATCAGCCCCAGCATTTT
abundance: few; v_gene: TRBV30; j_gene: TRBJ2-7; d_gene: .; CDR3aa: CAWSVMAVDEQYF; CDR3nt: TGTGCCTGGAGTGTAATGGCAGTGGACGAGCAGTACTTC
abundance: .; v_gene: TRBV30; j_gene: TRBJ1-1; d_gene: .; CDR3aa: CAWSREGWATEAFF; CDR3nt: TGTGCCTGGAGTAGGGAGGGCTGGGCCACTGAAGCTTTCTTT
abundance: .; v_gene: TRBV5-1; j_gene: TRBJ2-2; d_gene: TRBD2; CDR3aa: CASSLDSGVRTGELFF; CDR3nt: TGCGCCAGCAGCTTGGATAGCGGGGTCAGAACCGGGGAGCTGTTTTTT
abundance: once; v_gene: TRBV30; j_gene: TRBJ1-5; d_gene: .; CDR3aa: CAWSAGFDHQPQHF; CDR3nt: TGTGCCTGGAGCGCAGGGTTCGATCATCAGCCCCAGCATTTT
abundance: .; v_gene: TRBV5-1; j_gene: TRBJ2-3; d_gene: .; CDR3aa: CASSFGQEETTDTQYF; CDR3nt: TGCGCCAGCAGCTTCGGGCAGGAGGAAACTACAGATACGCAGTATTTT
abundance: .; v_gene: TRBV5-1; j_gene: TRBJ2-2; d_gene: .; CDR3aa: CASSLGLTNTGELFF; CDR3nt: TGCGCCAGCAGCTTAGGACTGACGAACACCGGGGAGCTGTTTTTT
abundance: .; v_gene: TRBV30; j_gene: TRBJ1-2; d_gene: TRBD1; CDR3aa: CAWTRTGGASGYTF; CDR3nt: TGTGCCTGGACCAGGACAGGGGGCGCTAGTGGCTACACCTTC
abundance: .; v_gene: TRBV6-5; j_gene: TRBJ1-6; d_gene: .; CDR3aa: CASSYSAGPSNSPLHF; CDR3nt: TGTGCCAGCAGTTACTCCGCGGGCCCCTCCAATTCACCCCTCCACTTT
abundance: .; v_gene: TRBV5-6; j_gene: TRBJ2-3; d_gene: TRBD2; CDR3aa: CASTVLLPSGVSTDTQYF; CDR3nt: TGTGCCAGCACCGTGCTCCTACCGAGCGGGGTTAGCACAGATACGCAGTATTTT
abundance: .; v_gene: TRBV28; j_gene: TRBJ1-1; d_gene: TRBD1; CDR3aa: CASSIPQGAGNTEAFF; CDR3nt: TGTGCCAGCAGTATACCACAGGGGGCGGGGAACACTGAAGCTTTCTTT
abundance: .; v_gene: TRBV24-1; j_gene: TRBJ1-2; d_gene: TRBD1; CDR3aa: CATSDKDRESYTF; CDR3nt: TGTGCCACCAGTGACAAGGACAGGGAGAGCTACACCTTC
abundance: .; v_gene: TRBV5-6; j_gene: TRBJ2-5; d_gene: .; CDR3aa: CASSLGGTLQETQYF; CDR3nt: TGTGCCAGCAGCTTGGGCGGGACTTTACAAGAGACCCAGTACTTC
abundance: once; v_gene: TRBV19; j_gene: TRBJ1-5; d_gene: .; CDR3aa: CASSVQGTIQPQHF; CDR3nt: TGTGCCAGTAGTGTTCAGGGGACCATTCAGCCCCAGCATTTT
abundance: .; v_gene: TRBV19; j_gene: TRBJ1-3; d_gene: .; CDR3aa: CASTPGVGNTIYF; CDR3nt: TGTGCCAGCACACCAGGGGTTGGAAACACCATATATTTT
abundance: .; v_gene: TRBV6-5; j_gene: TRBJ1-1; d_gene: .; CDR3aa: CASRLGVGNTEAFF; CDR3nt: TGTGCCAGCAGATTAGGGGTCGGGAACACTGAAGCTTTCTTT
abundance: .; v_gene: TRBV6-2/TRBV6-3; j_gene: TRBJ1-1; d_gene: .; CDR3aa: CASSYDSEAFF; CDR3nt: TGTGCCAGCAGTTACGACAGCGAAGCTTTCTTT
abundance: .; v_gene: TRBV2; j_gene: TRBJ1-4; d_gene: .; CDR3aa: CASRDYRSTNEKLFF; CDR3nt: TGTGCCAGCAGGGACTACAGATCAACTAATGAAAAACTGTTTTTT
abundance: .; v_gene: TRBV5-1; j_gene: TRBJ1-1; d_gene: .; CDR3aa: CASSSQGAANTEAFF; CDR3nt: TGCGCCAGCAGCTCTCAAGGGGCGGCGAACACTGAAGCTTTCTTT
abundance: once; v_gene: TRBV6-5; j_gene: TRBJ2-3; d_gene: TRBD2; CDR3aa: CASILSGGDTQYF; CDR3nt: TGTGCCAGCATCTTGAGCGGGGGAGATACGCAGTATTTT
abundance: .; v_gene: TRBV6-2/TRBV6-3; j_gene: TRBJ2-7; d_gene: TRBD2; CDR3aa: CASSYSRSVTSGAQYF; CDR3nt: TGTGCCAGCAGTTACTCGAGGTCAGTGACTAGCGGCGCGCAGTACTTC
abundance: .; v_gene: TRBV6-2/TRBV6-3; j_gene: TRBJ1-2; d_gene: .; CDR3aa: CASSSFRDTSNYGYTF; CDR3nt: TGTGCCAGCAGCTCATTCCGGGACACCTCTAACTATGGCTACACCTTC
abundance: .; v_gene: TRBV7-8; j_gene: TRBJ1-6; d_gene: .; CDR3aa: CASSLSSGSRNSPLHF; CDR3nt: TGTGCCAGCAGCTTAAGTTCAGGGTCTAGAAATTCACCCCTCCACTTT
abundance: once; v_gene: TRBV10-3; j_gene: TRBJ2-3; d_gene: .; CDR3aa: CAISGGLGLTSADTQYF; CDR3nt: TGTGCCATCAGTGGAGGGTTAGGACTTACTAGTGCAGATACGCAGTATTTT
abundance: .; v_gene: TRBV5-1; j_gene: TRBJ2-7; d_gene: .; CDR3aa: CASSDRGGSIYEQYF; CDR3nt: TGCGCCAGCAGCGATAGGGGGGGCTCTATTTACGAGCAGTACTTC
abundance: .; v_gene: TRBV9; j_gene: TRBJ2-1; d_gene: .; CDR3aa: CASGRDNEQFF; CDR3nt: TGTGCCAGCGGCCGGGACAATGAGCAGTTCTTC
abundance: .; v_gene: TRBV7-2; j_gene: TRBJ1-5; d_gene: TRBD1; CDR3aa: CASSSGTGSGQPQHF; CDR3nt: TGTGCCAGCAGCTCCGGGACAGGGTCTGGTCAGCCCCAGCATTTT
abundance: .; v_gene: TRBV10-3; j_gene: TRBJ1-5; d_gene: .; CDR3aa: CAISPGLGIDPQHF; CDR3nt: TGTGCCATCAGTCCGGGCCTCGGGATCGACCCCCAGCATTTT
abundance: .; v_gene: TRBV12-3/TRBV12-4; j_gene: TRBJ1-2; d_gene: .; CDR3aa: CASSPGERGYTF; CDR3nt: TGTGCCAGCAGTCCAGGGGAGAGAGGCTACACCTTC
abundance: .; v_gene: TRBV28; j_gene: TRBJ1-1; d_gene: TRBD1; CDR3aa: CASSTGASNTEAFF; CDR3nt: TGTGCCAGCAGCACAGGGGCCTCGAACACTGAAGCTTTCTTT
abundance: .; v_gene: TRBV2; j_gene: TRBJ2-2; d_gene: TRBD1; CDR3aa: CASSAQGTGELFF; CDR3nt: TGTGCCAGCAGTGCACAGGGGACCGGGGAGCTGTTTTTT
abundance: .; v_gene: TRBV2; j_gene: TRBJ1-1; d_gene: .; CDR3aa: CASSEFGAGLEAEAFF; CDR3nt: TGTGCCAGCAGTGAGTTTGGAGCGGGTCTTGAGGCTGAAGCTTTCTTT
abundance: .; v_gene: TRBV5-1; j_gene: TRBJ1-5; d_gene: TRBD1; CDR3aa: CASSEQGEQPQHF; CDR3nt: TGCGCCAGCAGCGAACAGGGGGAACAGCCCCAGCATTTT
abundance: .; v_gene: TRBV3-1/TRBV3-2; j_gene: TRBJ2-1; d_gene: TRBD2; CDR3aa: CASSLASGGNEQFF; CDR3nt: TGTGCCAGCAGCCTGGCTAGCGGGGGCAATGAGCAGTTCTTC
abundance: .; v_gene: TRBV28; j_gene: TRBJ1-2; d_gene: TRBD1; CDR3aa: CASSPPGQGAANYGYTF; CDR3nt: TGTGCCAGCAGTCCGCCGGGACAGGGGGCCGCTAACTATGGCTACACCTTC
abundance: once; v_gene: TRBV5-1; j_gene: TRBJ1-1; d_gene: .; CDR3aa: CASRQNTEAFF; CDR3nt: TGCGCCAGCAGACAGAACACTGAAGCTTTCTTT
abundance: .; v_gene: TRBV5-6; j_gene: TRBJ1-2; d_gene: .; CDR3aa: CASSSYGGTLGTNYGYTF; CDR3nt: TGTGCCAGCAGCTCCTACGGGGGGACCCTAGGGACTAACTATGGCTACACCTTC
abundance: once; v_gene: TRBV6-5; j_gene: TRBJ1-2; d_gene: .; CDR3aa: CASRDRDFYGYTF; CDR3nt: TGTGCCAGCAGGGACCGGGACTTCTATGGCTACACCTTC
abundance: .; v_gene: TRBV29-1; j_gene: TRBJ1-2; d_gene: .; CDR3aa: CSVETAGRQNYGYTF; CDR3nt: TGCAGCGTTGAAACAGCGGGACGGCAGAACTATGGCTACACCTTC
abundance: .; v_gene: TRBV6-1; j_gene: TRBJ1-2; d_gene: .; CDR3aa: CASSEGYRSNYGYTF; CDR3nt: TGTGCCAGCAGTGAAGGATACCGGAGTAACTATGGCTACACCTTC
abundance: .; v_gene: TRBV10-1; j_gene: TRBJ2-4; d_gene: .; CDR3aa: CASSDIVPGRLAKNIQYF; CDR3nt: TGCGCCAGCAGTGATATCGTCCCAGGAAGGTTGGCCAAAAACATTCAGTACTTC